This TCR beta chain was documented in a study of identical twins. The table lists this clonotype with a few counts. As yet, its antigen is unknown. Findings and limits, study-wide: Out-of-frame beta chain sequences displayed weaker excess sharing between twins.

One entry per CDR3 protein results from TCRdb running MiXCR on the 5' RACE reads. The sample shows approximately 490,000 distinct CDR3 sequences, approximately 20% of them seen only once. This CDR3 has 14 residues. Trimming cost V 3 bases and J 7 bases, with 13 bases left between them. This sample also belongs to another study, concerning yellow fever vaccine responses in identical twins.

The TCR originated in a woman younger than 35 in good health. The chain is built from TRBV12-3 or TRBV12-4 and TRBJ1-5, with D uncertain. Sequenced input: CD4+ T cells sorted from blood. The CDR3 DNA follows: TGTGCCAGCAGTTTCAGTGCCCAAGGGCAGCCCCAGCATTTT. Protein product: CASSFSAQGQPQHF.